The subject of this entry is one TCR beta chain. Its antigen remains unidentified. Germline V gives CDR1 LNHDA, CDR2 SQIVND (reference sequence). After removal of 5 bases from V and 0 bases from J, the junction contained 8 bases not matched to a gene. The CDR3 extends over 16 amino acids. The PCR was carried out with 60 Vbeta primers and 13 Jbeta primers. Some clones are missing from TCRdb's copy, which holds only in-frame ones; the method was immunoSEQ multiplex PCR. The top ten hold less than 3.5% of the sample, which has 150,000 to 200,000 clones, about 63% seen once. The sample originates from a study of cytomegalovirus exposure and HLA in healthy donors. General study results and limits: TCR beta chains associated with HLA were, in a later analysis, more clonally expanded than equally common others. The authors excluded some V segments, including TRBV6-2 and TRBV6-3, as indistinguishable. In a later analysis, at a false discovery rate of 0.05, approximately 15,000 TCR beta sequences matched HLA alleles.

The TCR sequence derives from a woman aged 40 to 50 in good health and CMV-seropositive. The chain links TRBV19 to TRBJ1-1; 8 nucleotides align to TRBD1. Sequencing input: PBMCs. CDR3 sequence reads: CASSRGTGLLNTEAFF. DNA of the CDR3: TGTGCCAGTAGTCGAGGGACAGGTTTATTGAACACTGAAGCTTTCTTT.